The 19 T cell receptor beta chains given below trace back to one sample, sequenced in a study of T cells after posttransplantation cyclophosphamide. Sequencing used immunoSEQ multiplex PCR; TCRdb keeps in-frame clones, though not all of them. The sample includes about 32,000 clones, 80% to 90% seen only once; the top ten take about 16%. The sequenced sample consisted of PBMCs. These receptors came from a woman in her thirties or forties with a blood cancer, CMV-positive, and with a related stem cell donor.

The J gene is TRBJ2-1, the V gene TRBV19; TRBD2 aligns across 7 bases. Unmatched junction bases numbered 6, after V lost 8 bases and J lost 2 bases. This CDR3 is 14 amino acids long. The V gene's germline CDR1 is LNHDA and CDR2 SQIVND (reference sequence). In DNA, the CDR3 is TGTGCCAGTCACCGTGGGGGGGCCTACAATGAGCAGTTCTTC. This encodes CASHRGGAYNEQFF.

This chain joins TRBV10-3 and TRBJ2-2; 9 bases line up with TRBD1. The V and J ends lost 0 bases and 7 bases, in that order; junction bases with no gene match: 12. The V gene's germline CDR1 is ENHRY and CDR2 SYGVKD. This CDR3 region has 18 residues. CDR3 nucleotide sequence: TGTGCCATCAGTGAGTCTTTTTCCGGGACAGGGAGAATCGGGGAGCTGTTTTTT. Protein product: CAISESFSGTGRIGELFF.

CDR3 amino acids: CASSGPFSYEQYF. The CDR3 nucleotides are TGTGCCAGTAGTGGGCCATTCTCCTACGAGCAGTACTTC. This rearrangement joins TRBV6-5 to TRBJ2-7; D is unresolved. The V and J ends lost 9 bases and 0 bases respectively, with 12 bases between them. This CDR3 is built from 13 residues. The germline V gene has CDR1 MNHEY and CDR2 SVGAGI.

The J gene is TRBJ2-5, the V gene TRBV14, with TRBD1 matching over 9 bases. V was clipped by 5 bases and J by 4 bases; unmatched bases: 5. CDR3 size: 14 residues. Germline lookup yields CDR1 SGHDN and CDR2 FVKESK. The CDR3 here is CASSTRTGAETQYF. The CDR3 coding sequence is TGTGCCAGCAGCACCCGGACAGGGGCAGAGACCCAGTACTTC.

The rearrangement links TRBV28 to TRBJ1-2, with D possibly being TRBD1 (5 bases). V was trimmed by 4 bases and J by 8 bases, leaving 11 bases between them. CDR3 size: 12 residues. The germline CDR1 and CDR2 sequences are MDHEN and SYDVKM. The CDR3 region is CASSYAGVGYTF. The CDR3 region has the DNA TGTGCCAGCAGTTACGCGGGGGTGGGCTACACCTTC.

The chain uses TRBV13 and TRBJ2-1; 7 bases line up with TRBD2. Looked up from germline, CDR1 is PRHDT and CDR2 is FYEKMQ (reference sequence). The V gene end was trimmed by 5 bases and the J gene end by 4 bases; junction bases not matched to a gene: 8. This CDR3 comprises 15 residues. The chain's CDR3 is CASSVGWGGYNEQFF. The CDR3 DNA reads as TGTGCCAGCAGCGTGGGTTGGGGGGGGTACAATGAGCAGTTCTTC.

The CDR3 protein is CASSPLPGQGPSEQYF. CDR3 DNA sequence: TGTGCCAGCAGTCCCCTACCGGGACAGGGGCCATCGGAGCAGTACTTC. The chain employs TRBV27 and TRBJ2-7; 10 nucleotides agree with TRBD1. Germline-derived CDR1 and CDR2 are MNHEY and SMNVEV (reference sequence). Unmatched junction bases numbered 14, after V lost 5 bases and J lost 7 bases. The CDR3 totals 16 residues.

The V call is TRBV29-1, the J call TRBJ1-1; D is unresolved. Trimming cost V 6 bases and J 1 base, with 9 bases left between them. The germline V gene has CDR1 SQVTM and CDR2 ANQGSEA. The CDR3 is 12 amino acids. The CDR3 loop reads CSVQPGNTEAFF. In DNA form, the CDR3 reads TGCAGCGTGCAACCAGGGAACACTGAAGCTTTCTTT.

The J gene is TRBJ1-5, the V gene TRBV19; 12 bases map to TRBD1. Germline trimming cut 3 bases from V and 1 base from J; bases unmatched to any gene: 7. Germline values: CDR1 LNHDA, CDR2 SQIVND (reference sequence). The CDR3 spans 18 residues. In DNA form, the CDR3 reads TGTGCCAGTAGTATCCTGGGACAGGGGGCGCGGAGCAATCAGCCCCAGCATTTT. Translation gives CASSILGQGARSNQPQHF.

V usage is TRBV7-8 and J usage is TRBJ1-1; TRBD1 is a possible D gene (6 bases). Germline CDR1 SGHVS, CDR2 FQNEAQ. This CDR3 has 14 amino acids. V lost 5 bases and J lost 0, with 10 bases in between. In DNA, the CDR3 is TGTGCCAGCAGCCTGACAGGCATGAACACTGAAGCTTTCTTT. Its protein is CASSLTGMNTEAFF.

This chain joins TRBV4-1 and TRBJ1-5; possibly TRBD1 for D (5 bases). Between the trimmed V and J ends, which lost 1 base and 6 bases, there was a span of 7 bases. CDR1 is MGHRA, CDR2 YSYEKL, per germline. The CDR3 is 13 residues long. This CDR3 is CASSQAGIQPQHF. As DNA, the CDR3 is TGCGCCAGCAGCCAAGCAGGGATTCAGCCCCAGCATTTT.

This chain connects TRBV19 to TRBJ1-1; D not certain. Germline CDR1 is LNHDA and CDR2 is SQIVND (reference sequence). The CDR3 runs to 13 residues. V dropped 8 bases and J dropped 0 bases, with 10 bases sitting between them. The CDR3 nucleotides read TGTGCCAGTTTGGGCCTCCTGAACACTGAAGCTTTCTTT. As protein: CASLGLLNTEAFF.

CDR3 region: CASSFGTGATEAFF. As DNA, the CDR3 is TGTGCCAGCAGCTTTGGGACAGGGGCCACTGAAGCTTTCTTT. The chain links TRBV5-5 to TRBJ1-1, with 10 bases fitting TRBD1. Unmatched junction bases numbered 2, after V lost 2 bases and J lost 4 bases. Looked up from germline, CDR1 is SGHKS and CDR2 is YYEKEE (reference sequence). The CDR3 is made up of 14 amino acids.

The chain uses TRBV9 and TRBJ1-2, with 8 bases matching TRBD1. J gave up 6 bases and V 7 bases, and 11 bases lay outside the gene matches. Germline-derived CDR1 and CDR2 are SGDLS and YYNGEE. The CDR3 length is 14 residues. The CDR3 DNA reads TGTGCCAGCGGGGGACTGGACAGGGTAAATGGCTACACCTTC. Translated, it gives CASGGLDRVNGYTF.

The chain combines TRBV15 with TRBJ2-7, with D unresolved. Per germline, CDR1 LNHNV and CDR2 YYDKDF (reference sequence). The V gene lost 1 base and the J gene lost 8 bases, with 12 bases spanning the gap. This CDR3 contains 13 residues. The CDR3 bases are TGTGCCACCAGCAGAGTGGGCGTCGCACAGCAGTACTTC. Amino acid sequence: CATSRVGVAQQYF.

The CDR3 loop reads CASSRGIGNTIYF. CDR3 in DNA: TGTGCCAGCAGTAGGGGCATTGGAAACACCATATATTTT. The chain uses TRBV25-1 and TRBJ1-3; D is perhaps TRBD1 (5 bases). The V gene lost 5 bases and the J gene lost 3 bases, with 8 bases spanning the gap. The CDR3 runs 13 residues. Germline V gene lookup returns CDR1 MGHDK and CDR2 SYGVNS.

The V and J genes are TRBV7-2 and TRBJ1-3, with no clear D. Per germline, CDR1 SGHTA and CDR2 FQGNSA. V gave up 5 bases and J gave up 3 bases, with 11 bases separating them. The length of the CDR3 is 14 residues. The CDR3: CASSLQEGGNTIYF. CDR3 sequence (DNA): TGTGCCAGCAGCCTTCAGGAGGGTGGAAACACCATATATTTT. Together with reference TRBV7-2 and TRBJ1-3, the CDR3 gives the full variable domain: GAGVSQSPSNKVTEKGKDVELRCDPISGHTALYWYRQSLGQGLEFLIYFQGNSAPDKSGLPSDRFSAERTGGSVSTLTIQRTQQEDSAVYLCASSLQEGGNTIYFGEGSWLTVV.

The V gene is TRBV11-3, the J gene TRBJ2-3, with 10 bases identical to TRBD2. The CDR3 sequence is 15 residues long. Losses at the gene ends were 5 bases for V and 3 bases for J; bases not matched to a gene: 5. CDR1 is SGHNT, CDR2 YENEEA, per germline. CDR3: CASSSGGALTDTQYF. CDR3 nucleotide sequence: TGTGCCAGCAGCAGCGGGGGGGCTTTGACAGATACGCAGTATTTT.

The rearrangement uses TRBV13 and TRBJ1-6; D is unresolved. Looked up from germline, CDR1 is PRHDT and CDR2 is FYEKMQ (reference sequence). The CDR3 sequence is 14 residues long. The V gene lost 2 bases and the J gene lost 7 bases, with 9 bases spanning the gap. The CDR3 DNA is TGTGCCAGCAGCTTACCGGGTTTAAATTCACCCCTCCACTTT. Protein: CASSLPGLNSPLHF.